The rows below give T cell receptor beta chains drawn from one sample of a study of CD8+ T cells in alopecia areata. Sequenced by immunoSEQ multiplex PCR; TCRdb stores in-frame clones only, minus some. Counted here are 100,000 to 150,000 clones, less than 50% occurring once; the ten biggest clones make up about 10%. The sample was NKG2D-low CD8+ T cells sorted from blood. These receptors all stem from a human donor with alopecia areata. Each CDR3 is given with its conserved first and last residue. The D gene is left open where the match is weak. The size entry is marked missing in some rows and otherwise reads once, few, many or a size class.

clone_size j_call v_call d_call cdr3_nt cdr3_aa
once TRBJ2-5 TRBV2 TRBD1 TGTGCCAGCAGTGGGGGGACAGCTCCGTCGGAGACCCAGTACTTC CASSGGTAPSETQYF
NA TRBJ2-3 TRBV18 TRBD2 TGTGCCAGCTCACCTCGGGAGGGCCCTGGCACAGATACGCAGTATTTT CASSPREGPGTDTQYF
NA TRBJ1-2 TRBV29-1 NA TGCAGCGTTGCGGCGGATACTCACTATGGCTACACCTTC CSVAADTHYGYTF
NA TRBJ2-2 TRBV29-1 NA TGCAGCGCGACAGTGAACACCGGGGAGCTGTTTTTT CSATVNTGELFF
NA TRBJ2-1 TRBV29-1 NA TGCAGCGTTGAAGATGTAGGTTCCAACTTCAATGAGCAGTTCTTC CSVEDVGSNFNEQFF
NA TRBJ1-3 TRBV4-1 NA TGCGCCAGCAGCCAAGATCACCTGGGGGAGGTTGAAAACACCATATATTTT CASSQDHLGEVENTIYF
NA TRBJ1-2 TRBV29-1 NA TGCAGCGTTGAGGGGTACTATGGCTACACCTTC CSVEGYYGYTF
once TRBJ2-7 TRBV25-1 NA TGTGCCAGGATGTCTAGCGTCTCCTACGAGCAGTACTTC CARMSSVSYEQYF
NA TRBJ2-3 TRBV7-9 TRBD1 TGTGCCAGCAGCTTCTCAGGGGGCACGGCACGGAATACGCAGTATTTT CASSFSGGTARNTQYF
NA TRBJ2-1 TRBV2 NA TGTGCCAGCAGTGAGTCGGCCAACAATGAGCAGTTCTTC CASSESANNEQFF
few TRBJ2-7 TRBV29-1 NA TGCAGCGTGACAGATTTTAACTACGAGCAGTACTTC CSVTDFNYEQYF
NA TRBJ2-1 TRBV29-1 NA TGCAGCGTTGGTGAGACAGCCTACAATGAGCAGTTCTTC CSVGETAYNEQFF
few TRBJ1-1 TRBV29-1 NA TGCAGCGTTGCCGGTGACACTGAAGCTTTCTTT CSVAGDTEAFF
few TRBJ2-7 TRBV29-1 NA TGCAGCGTTCTCAGGGGGGCCTACGAGCAGTACTTC CSVLRGAYEQYF
few TRBJ2-3 TRBV19 NA TGTGCCAGCAGGAAGGAGGTGGCAGATACGCAGTATTTT CASRKEVADTQYF
NA TRBJ2-1 TRBV29-1 TRBD1 TGCAGCGTCGAGGACAGGGGTAATGAGCAGTTCTTC CSVEDRGNEQFF
few TRBJ2-5 TRBV4-1 NA TGCGCCAGCAGCACCCAAGGTGGGGCCGGGGAGACCCAGTACTTC CASSTQGGAGETQYF
NA TRBJ2-7 TRBV7-2 NA TGTGCCAGCAGCTACACTTCCTACGAGCAGTACTTC CASSYTSYEQYF
few TRBJ2-7 TRBV29-1 NA TGCAGCGTTGAAGACCGGCCCGCCGAGCAGTACTTC CSVEDRPAEQYF
NA TRBJ2-6 TRBV27 NA TGTGCCACCCTCTCTGGGGCCAACGTCCTGACTTTC CATLSGANVLTF